This record covers a single TCR beta chain. Antigen specificity is unknown. The J segment lost 4 bases and the V segment lost 2 bases, leaving 7 bases of the junction unmatched. This CDR3 spans 15 amino acids. Germline CDR1 is MNHEY and CDR2 is SMNVEV (reference sequence). This entry is derived from a study of T cell repertoires in cytomegalovirus infection. In the study overall: Recently identified HLA-C-restricted CMV epitopes were among the peptides used. CMV infection together with matching HLA type was indicated by public TCR beta signatures.

TCRdb re-analysed the reads in MiXCR, keeping a single row per CDR3 protein. The table has approximately 990,000 distinct CDR3 sequences, about a third seen once. This material consisted of cultured CD8+ T cells from PBMCs, taken from culture after CMV antigen stimulation. This clonotype was sampled from a human donor in good health (CMV status not recorded). Some clones in this sample may be carry-over from other donors' samples. This chain links TRBV27 with TRBJ2-5; TRBD2 matches 7 bases. CDR3 sequence: CASSLGGGWLETQYF. The CDR3 DNA reads as TGTGCCAGCAGTTTAGGGGGGGGTTGGTTAGAGACCCAGTACTTC.